This TCR beta chain was documented in a study of T cells expressing NK-cell markers. The CDR3 loop spans 14 amino acids. The germline V gene has CDR1 MNHEY and CDR2 SVGAGI. Following a re-call of the 5' RACE reads, TCRdb has one entry per CDR3 protein and lacks DNA. The sample has 350,000 to 450,000 distinct CDR3 sequences; the top ten hold 4% to 6.5%. Concerning this clonotype: Antigen specificity is unknown.

Study-wide results and limits: NKG2C+ dominant clonotype frequencies in over 5 donors were about 1.0-7.5% of CD8+ T cells.

The chain couples TRBV6-5 to TRBJ2-7; TCRdb lists TRBD1, though no DNA is available to test this call. Material: blood T cells: a sorted CD56 or NKG2C T cell subset, CD4+ or CD8+ T cells, or bulk PBMC T cells (not recorded which). This clonotype originated in a man aged 18-75 years in good health. The CDR3 loop is CASSYRGQAYEQYF.